This TCR beta chain was observed in a study of OX40 agonist ivuxolimab in advanced cancers. Background on the study: Patients' therapy was ivuxolimab, an antibody that acts as an agonist of OX40 (CD134). Head and neck, renal cell, melanoma or hepatocellular carcinoma were the cancers that dose-escalation patients had.

Profiling relied on immunoSEQ multiplex PCR, and the TCRdb table lists in-frame clones only, not all of them. The table includes 40,000 or so clones, 70% to 85% detected once. On this clone: What it recognizes is unknown.

There are 17 residues in the CDR3. V was clipped by 0 bases and J by 1 base, with 12 bases between them. CDR1 is MDHEN, CDR2 SYDVKM, per germline. Whole-study findings and limits: The mean number of expanded clones was higher in CD8+ T cells than in CD4+.

Sampled blood was obtained at baseline, cycle 4 day 1, and cycle 7 day 1. The rearrangement joins TRBV28 to TRBJ2-2; possible D gene TRBD2, 5 bases. The sample in question was CD4+ or CD8+ T cells sorted from blood, obtained in a trial of the OX40 agonist ivuxolimab. This sequence was found in an adult with an advanced solid tumor such as melanoma, head and neck, liver or kidney cancer. Here the CDR3 reads CASSLWIQGGNTGELFF. CDR3 in DNA: TGTGCCAGCAGTTTATGGATTCAAGGAGGGAACACCGGGGAGCTGTTTTTT.